This TCR beta chain originates from a study of CD8+ T cells in alopecia areata. Whole-study context: Donors of skin were C3H/HeJ mice aged roughly 6-13 months with spontaneous alopecia, and recipients were roughly 6-11-week-old female C3H/HeJ mice.

Whole-study findings and limits: Lesional scalp exceeded normal scalp in clonality, especially in alopecia totalis/universalis.

Extraction and reverse transcription of RNA yielded cDNA as the sequencing template. Here immunoSEQ multiplex PCR was the method, and the copy in TCRdb shows in-frame clones only, minus some. The table lists 270,000 or so clones, with no singletons. On this clone itself: Its antigen is undetermined. Each gene name is a mouse one. With the read ending 4 residues before the CDR3 end, the germline J gene is used to fill in that end.

The CDR3 runs to 14 residues. Trimming removed 1 base at V and 2 bases at J, with 10 bases between. Per germline, CDR1 NSHNY and CDR2 SYGAGN. Using CD4, CD8alpha, NKG2D, NKG2ACE and other markers, pooled cutaneous lymph node cells were sorted. The sequence was obtained from a C3H/HeJ mouse with alopecia areata. Mouse MHC haplotype: H2-k. V gene TRBV13-1 combines with J gene TRBJ2-7; a weak D match, TRBD1 (6 bases). Sequences were obtained from CD4+ T cells sorted from a lymph node. Partial CDR3 DNA: TGTGCCAGCAGTGATCTCAGGGGCACCTAT. Translated, it gives CASSDLRGTY. The full CDR3 sequence reads CASSDLRGTYEQYF.